A single sample is the source of the 18 T cell receptor beta chains below, sequenced in a study of OX40 agonist ivuxolimab in advanced cancers. Data came from immunoSEQ multiplex PCR; TCRdb stores just in-frame clones and leaves some out. Of roughly 70,000 clones in the sample, almost 90% were seen once. Here the sequenced sample was CD4+ or CD8+ T cells sorted from blood, taken in a trial of the OX40 agonist ivuxolimab. Receptor source: an adult with an advanced solid tumor such as melanoma, head and neck, liver or kidney cancer.

The V and J genes are TRBV7-8 and TRBJ2-1; 7 nucleotides agree with TRBD2. The CDR3 is 17 residues long. V was pared by 2 bases and J by 4 bases, with 11 bases of the junction left unmatched. Germline assignment: CDR1 SGHVS and CDR2 FQNEAQ. The CDR3 sequence is CASSLRLGRELYNEQFF. The CDR3 DNA reads TGTGCCAGCAGCTTACGGTTGGGGCGGGAGCTGTACAATGAGCAGTTCTTC.

The chain links TRBV7-2 to TRBJ1-1; weak D call: TRBD1 (6 bases). This CDR3 is built from 15 residues. Germline CDR1 is SGHTA and CDR2 is FQGNSA. Trimming cost V 2 bases and J 2 bases, with 12 bases left between them. CDR3: CASSLIPGANTEAFF. The CDR3 DNA reads TGTGCCAGCAGCTTAATCCCGGGGGCAAACACTGAAGCTTTCTTT.

The chain links TRBV30 to TRBJ1-2; D is undetermined. The CDR3 has 12 amino acids. The V gene lost 1 base and the J gene lost 3 bases, with 6 bases spanning the gap. From germline, CDR1 is GTSNPN and CDR2 SVGIG (reference sequence). Here the CDR3 DNA reads TGTGCCTGGAGTGAGGCAGACTATGGCTACACCTTC. Translating it yields CAWSEADYGYTF.

The chain uses TRBV6-5 and TRBJ1-5; 8 bases line up with TRBD1. Trimming at V came to 2 bases and at J to 4 bases, leaving 4 bases not matched to a gene. The germline V gene encodes CDR1 MNHEY and CDR2 SVGAGI. The CDR3 is made up of 15 amino acids. The CDR3 sequence is CASSYDQGANQPQHF. CDR3 coding DNA: TGTGCCAGCAGTTACGATCAGGGGGCGAATCAGCCCCAGCATTTT.

This clone came up a few times. The V and J genes are TRBV7-9 and TRBJ1-5, with a tentative D call TRBD1 (5 bases). Germline V gene lookup returns CDR1 SEHNR and CDR2 FQNEAQ (reference sequence). The CDR3 has 13 amino acids. Trimming removed 2 bases at V and 6 bases at J, with 8 bases between. CDR3 nucleotide sequence: TGTGCCAGCAGCTTATCTGACAGTCAGCCCCAGCATTTT. Protein sequence: CASSLSDSQPQHF.

The chain recombines TRBV4-2 with TRBJ1-3, with 7 bases matching TRBD1. Per the germline V gene, CDR1 is LGHNA and CDR2 is YNFKEQ. J was trimmed by 4 bases and V by 2 bases; bases with no gene match: 5. This CDR3 spans 15 amino acids. In DNA, the CDR3 is TGTGCCAGCAGCCAACACAGGGGAACAGGAAACACCATATATTTT. The encoded protein is CASSQHRGTGNTIYF.

This sequence joins TRBV30 and TRBJ1-4, with no clear D. The CDR3 runs 16 residues. Germline CDR1 is GTSNPN and CDR2 is SVGIG (reference sequence). V was trimmed by 2 bases and J by 0 bases, leaving 13 bases between them. The CDR3 loop is CAWSPKGPATNEKLFF. Written as DNA, the CDR3 is TGTGCCTGGAGTCCTAAAGGACCCGCAACTAATGAAAAACTGTTTTTT.

The J gene is TRBJ2-1, the V gene TRBV7-6; 14 nucleotides match TRBD2. The CDR3 spans 15 residues. Trimming at V came to 4 bases and at J to 6 bases, leaving 2 bases not matched to a gene. The germline V gene encodes CDR1 SGHVS and CDR2 FNYEAQ. CDR3 region: CASSSTSGRGNEQFF. The CDR3 region has the DNA TGTGCCAGCAGCTCGACTAGCGGGAGGGGCAATGAGCAGTTCTTC.

The sample holds a few counts of this clone. The J gene is TRBJ2-7, the V gene TRBV5-1; 8 nucleotides align to TRBD1. With V trimmed by 0 bases and J by 5 bases, 10 bases remained unmatched. The CDR3 spans 16 residues. CDR1 SGHRS and CDR2 YFSETQ come from the germline V gene. This chain's CDR3 is CASSLALGQGSNEQYF. As DNA, the CDR3 is TGCGCCAGCAGCTTGGCCCTCGGACAGGGTTCAAACGAGCAGTACTTC.

V usage is TRBV28 and J usage is TRBJ2-2; D gene uncertain. The germline gives CDR1 MDHEN, CDR2 SYDVKM. This CDR3 contains 13 residues. V lost 6 bases and J lost 2, with 7 bases in between. The CDR3 here is CASRFGNTGELFF. DNA for the CDR3: TGTGCCAGCAGATTCGGTAACACCGGGGAGCTGTTTTTT. Full variable domain (rest looked up from reference TRBV28 and TRBJ2-2): DVKVTQSSRYLVKRTGEKVFLECVQDMDHENMFWYRQDPGLGLRLIYFSYDVKMKEKGDIPEGYSVSREKKERFSLILESASTNQTSMYLCASRFGNTGELFFGEGSRLTVL.

This clone was seen only a few times. Other DNA sequences in the same sample also yield this CDR3. V and J are TRBV6-1 and TRBJ2-7; 9 bases map to TRBD1. The CDR3 length is 14 residues. The germline V gene encodes CDR1 MNHNS and CDR2 SASEGT. V dropped 6 bases and J dropped 2; count of bases not matched to a gene: 5. The CDR3 reads CASSAGTGPYEQYF. The CDR3 DNA reads as TGTGCCAGCAGCGCCGGGACAGGGCCCTACGAGCAGTACTTC.

The chain links TRBV5-4 to TRBJ1-2, with 10 bases lining up with TRBD1. CDR1 is SGHNT and CDR2 is YYREEE in the germline V gene (reference sequence). The CDR3 loop spans 15 amino acids. V gave up 4 bases and J gave up 4 bases; unmatched junction bases: 7. CDR3 in amino acids: CASSTPRTGGYGYTF. The CDR3 DNA is TGTGCCAGCAGCACCCCCAGGACAGGGGGCTATGGCTACACCTTC.

The genes are TRBV4-2 and TRBJ2-2; no clear D. Germline CDR1 reads LGHNA; CDR2 reads YNFKEQ. The V end was cut by 0 bases, the J end by 6 bases, with 11 bases between. The length of the CDR3 is 15 residues. The CDR3 reads CASSQDQDVAGELFF. CDR3 DNA: TGTGCCAGCAGCCAAGATCAGGACGTGGCCGGGGAGCTGTTTTTT.

A word on this clone: Other DNA sequences in the sample encode the same CDR3. The chain couples TRBV30 to TRBJ2-5, with D unresolved. CDR1 and CDR2 (germline): GTSNPN, SVGIG (reference sequence). The CDR3 is 11 residues long. The V end lost 0 bases, the J end lost 4 bases, and 3 bases lay between the germline ends. The CDR3 protein is CAWSVRETQYF. The CDR3 coding sequence is TGTGCCTGGAGTGTGAGAGAGACCCAGTACTTC.

This chain connects TRBV6-5 to TRBJ1-5, with D hard to call. The CDR3 consists of 13 residues. Germline V gene sequence: CDR1 MNHEY, CDR2 SVGAGI. The V end lost 0 bases, the J end lost 6 bases, and 6 bases lay between the germline ends. The CDR3 DNA reads as TGTGCCAGCAGTTACTCGAGGGCTCAGCCCCAGCATTTT. Translation gives CASSYSRAQPQHF.

The chain carries TRBV7-3 and TRBJ2-7, with D unclear. CDR1 and CDR2 (germline): SGHTA, FQGTGA. CDR3 size: 15 residues. The ends were cut back, 5 bases at V and 0 bases at J, with 14 bases in the middle. The CDR3 DNA sequence: TGTGCCAGCAGCCCCCGGGCTCCGAGCTCCTACGAGCAGTACTTC. Its protein product is CASSPRAPSSYEQYF.

In its sample, this clone was seen once. The chain uses TRBV7-9 and TRBJ1-2, with D unresolved. V was trimmed by 9 bases and J by 0 bases, leaving 8 bases between them. CDR3 length: 12 amino acids. Germline V gene lookup returns CDR1 SEHNR and CDR2 FQNEAQ (reference sequence). The CDR3 region has the DNA TGTGCCAGTGGGATTTCTAACTATGGCTACACCTTC. Translation: CASGISNYGYTF. The full variable domain, completed using reference TRBV7-9 and TRBJ1-2, is DTGVSQNPRHKITKRGQNVTFRCDPISEHNRLYWYRQTLGQGPEFLTYFQNEAQLEKSRLLSDRFSAERPKGSFSTLEIQRTEQGDSAMYLCASGISNYGYTFGSGTRLTVV.

The chain joins TRBV5-5 to TRBJ1-6; tentatively, D is TRBD1 (5 bases). The length of the CDR3 is 15 residues. V gave up 1 base and J gave up 7 bases, with 12 bases separating them. The germline V gene has CDR1 SGHKS and CDR2 YYEKEE (reference sequence). The CDR3 coding sequence is TGTGCCAGCAGCTTGCCGCCGGGACCGAATTCACCCCTCCACTTT. It is translated as CASSLPPGPNSPLHF.